This T cell receptor (beta chain) was profiled in a study of blood T cell repertoires in COVID-19. Study information: Sources were T cells, B-cell-depleted T cells, or PBMCs; the material itself was cDNA or gDNA.

Germline values: CDR1 KGHSH, CDR2 LQKENI. The CDR3 consists of 13 residues. J gave up 11 bases and V 3 bases, and 7 bases lay outside the gene matches. Original processing methods: Counts of nucleated cells, estimated from reference gene primer amplification, were obtained. Here immunoSEQ multiplex PCR was the method, and the copy in TCRdb shows in-frame clones only, minus some. V, J and clone size reflect that table, while D and trimming were determined from the DNA. The table has 190,000 or so clones, around 87% seen once; the top ten hold approximately 0.62%. The gene calls are TRBV18 and TRBJ1-5, with 7 bases that match TRBD1. This clonotype originated in a man aged 45-60 years with acute or convalescent COVID-19. The sample taken for sequencing was peripheral blood. CDR3 coding DNA: TGTGCCAGCTCACCTGGGGAAGGGGGCGCCCAGCATTTT. This encodes CASSPGEGGAQHF.